This T cell receptor (beta chain) was observed in a study of blood T cell repertoires in COVID-19. Study at large: Italy, Spain and the United States were the sources of the convalescent and acute COVID-19 samples. T cells, B-cell-depleted T cells, or PBMCs supplied cDNA or gDNA.

Sequencing was performed with immunoSEQ multiplex PCR; in TCRdb, only in-frame clones are kept and a portion is missing. The table shows a few hundred thousand clones, with approximately 86% occurring only once. V lost 6 bases and J 0 bases, leaving 6 bases between the germline ends. This CDR3 contains 14 residues. In germline, CDR1 is MGHDK, CDR2 SYGVNS. The gene calls are TRBV25-1 and TRBJ2-6, with D tentatively TRBD2 (5 bases). The sequencing input was peripheral blood. This sequence originates from a man aged 18-30 years with active or convalescent COVID-19. The CDR3 spells CASRRDSGANVLTF. The CDR3 region has the DNA TGTGCCAGCAGGAGGGACTCTGGGGCCAACGTCCTGACTTTC. The full variable domain, rest sourced from reference TRBV25-1 and TRBJ2-6, is EADIYQTPRYLVIGTGKKITLECSQTMGHDKMYWYQQDPGMELHLIHYSYGVNSTEKGDLSSESTVSRIRTEHFPLTLESARPSHTSQYLCASRRDSGANVLTFGAGSRLTVL.